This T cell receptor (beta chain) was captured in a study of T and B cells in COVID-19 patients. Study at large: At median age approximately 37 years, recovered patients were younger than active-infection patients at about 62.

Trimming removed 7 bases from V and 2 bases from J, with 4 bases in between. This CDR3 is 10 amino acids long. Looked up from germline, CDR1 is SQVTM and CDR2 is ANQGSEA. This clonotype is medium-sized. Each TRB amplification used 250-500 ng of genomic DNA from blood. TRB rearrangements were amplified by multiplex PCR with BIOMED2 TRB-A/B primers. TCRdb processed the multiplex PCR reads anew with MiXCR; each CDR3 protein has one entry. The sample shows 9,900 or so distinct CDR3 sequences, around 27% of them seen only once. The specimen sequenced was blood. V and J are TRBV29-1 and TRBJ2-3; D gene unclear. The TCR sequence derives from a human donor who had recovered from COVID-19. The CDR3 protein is CSADTDTQYF. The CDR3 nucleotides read TGCAGCGCCGACACAGATACGCAGTATTTT.